The 14 T cell receptor beta chains below were found in one sample sequenced in a study of siplizumab effects on memory and regulatory T cells. Using immunoSEQ multiplex PCR, the repertoire was profiled, and TCRdb retains in-frame clones only, with some absent. The profile shows 100,000 to 110,000 clones, 91% of them singletons. The material sequenced was CD4+ T cells sorted from blood. The receptors shown here come from a human donor in good health.

V and J are TRBV4-3 and TRBJ2-3; 8 nucleotides align to TRBD2. Trimming removed 6 bases from V and 0 bases from J; junction bases left unmatched: 14. Germline CDR1 LGHNA, CDR2 YSLEER. The CDR3 is 18 residues long. Here the CDR3 reads CASSPASGGAFSTDTQYF. The CDR3 nucleotides are TGCGCCAGCAGTCCGGCCAGCGGGGGAGCTTTTAGCACAGATACGCAGTATTTT.

The chain employs TRBV2 and TRBJ1-4; 10 nucleotides match TRBD1. The CDR3 is made up of 15 amino acids. The J segment lost 7 bases and the V segment lost 6 bases, leaving 8 bases of the junction unmatched. Per germline, CDR1 SNHLY and CDR2 FYNNEI. The CDR3, as DNA: TGTGCCAGCAGACCGACAGGGGGCATCGTTGAAAAACTGTTTTTT. Protein: CASRPTGGIVEKLFF.

The V and J genes are TRBV15 and TRBJ2-1; 10 positions agree with TRBD1. This CDR3 contains 16 residues. V gave up 3 bases and J gave up 5 bases; unmatched junction bases: 7. Germline CDR1 reads LNHNV; CDR2 reads YYDKDF (reference sequence). In DNA form, the CDR3 reads TGTGCCACCAGCAGGGGGGCCGGGACAGGGGACAATGAGCAGTTCTTC. Translating it yields CATSRGAGTGDNEQFF. The complete variable domain, with remaining parts taken from reference TRBV15 and TRBJ2-1, reads DAMVIQNPRYQVTQFGKPVTLSCSQTLNHNVMYWYQQKSSQAPKLLFHYYDKDFNNEADTPDNFQSRRPNTSFCFLDIRSPGLGDTAMYLCATSRGAGTGDNEQFFGPGTRLTVL.

The chain has TRBV27 and TRBJ1-4, with D tentatively TRBD1 (6 bases). The germline CDR1 and CDR2 sequences are MNHEY and SMNVEV (reference sequence). Trimming removed 2 bases from V and 11 bases from J, with 18 bases in between. The CDR3 spans 15 residues. CDR3 in DNA: TGTGCCAGCAGTTTAGGACTGGGCAGGGGTGATAAACTGTTTTTT. This sequence encodes CASSLGLGRGDKLFF.

The rearrangement links TRBV7-3 to TRBJ2-3, with no clear D. V gave up 5 bases and J gave up 0 bases, with 12 bases separating them. The V gene's germline CDR1 is SGHTA and CDR2 FQGTGA. The CDR3 spans 15 residues. The CDR3 DNA reads TGTGCCAGCAGCCCTTGGAGAGCTAGCACAGATACGCAGTATTTT. It codes for CASSPWRASTDTQYF.

J is TRBJ2-2 and V is TRBV18; D ambiguous. The CDR3 sequence is 15 residues long. V lost 6 bases, J lost 7 bases, and 18 bases lay in between. The germline V gene has CDR1 KGHSH and CDR2 LQKENI. CDR3 nucleotides: TGTGCCAGCTCTCCGACTTACCCCCGCGACGGGGAGCTGTTTTTT. This translates into CASSPTYPRDGELFF.

The genes are TRBV11-2 and TRBJ1-1; tentatively, D is TRBD1 (5 bases). The germline CDR1 and CDR2 sequences are SGHAT and FQNNGV. Deletions cut 2 bases from V and 1 base from J, with 20 bases between. The CDR3 totals 18 residues. CDR3 amino acids: CASSLLGHYGSPNTEAFF. The CDR3, as DNA: TGTGCCAGCAGCTTACTGGGGCATTATGGATCGCCGAACACTGAAGCTTTCTTT.

This chain links TRBV4-3 with TRBJ1-1; possibly TRBD1 for D (5 bases). Germline CDR1 and CDR2: LGHNA and YSLEER. The CDR3 runs 15 residues. V was cut by 1 base and J by 1 base, with 10 bases left in between. The CDR3 coding sequence is TGCGCCAGCAGCCAAGTCAATGGGGGGAACACTGAAGCTTTCTTT. This encodes CASSQVNGGNTEAFF.

The chain recombines TRBV19 with TRBJ1-1, with TRBD1 as a possible D gene (6 bases). Germline V gene data show CDR1 as LNHDA and CDR2 as SQIVND (reference sequence). Between the trimmed V and J ends, which lost 6 bases and 0 bases, there was a span of 17 bases. This CDR3 is 16 amino acids long. This CDR3 is CASRAGATRMNTEAFF. In DNA, the CDR3 is TGTGCCAGTAGGGCGGGGGCGACTCGTATGAACACTGAAGCTTTCTTT.

The chain has TRBV6-5 and TRBJ1-2; D unclear. Germline V gene sequence: CDR1 MNHEY, CDR2 SVGAGI. V lost 0 bases and J lost 7, with 9 bases in between. This CDR3 is 13 amino acids long. CDR3 amino acids: CASSYSNGFGYTF. The CDR3 DNA reads as TGTGCCAGCAGTTACTCGAACGGGTTTGGCTACACCTTC.

This clone came up once. This chain uses TRBV19 with TRBJ2-2, with 9 bases matching TRBD2. This CDR3 has 16 residues. The ends lost 11 bases at V and 5 bases at J; junction bases unmatched: 15. Germline-derived CDR1 and CDR2 are LNHDA and SQIVND (reference sequence). This CDR3 is CASSRLAGMGTGELFF. Written as DNA, the CDR3 is TGTGCCTCCTCTCGCCTAGCGGGAATGGGGACCGGGGAGCTGTTTTTT.

The CDR3 spells CASTKGGQGAYEQYF. The CDR3 DNA reads TGTGCCAGCACTAAAGGGGGACAGGGGGCTTACGAGCAGTACTTC. This chain joins TRBV6-5 and TRBJ2-7; the match to TRBD1 covers 12 bases. CDR1 and CDR2 from the germline V gene are MNHEY and SVGAGI. The CDR3 extends over 15 amino acids. V dropped 7 bases and J dropped 4; count of bases not matched to a gene: 8.

The rearrangement uses TRBV11-2 and TRBJ2-1; 8 bases fit TRBD2. This CDR3 has 15 amino acids. V dropped 3 bases and J dropped 7; count of bases not matched to a gene: 8. CDR1 is SGHAT, CDR2 FQNNGV, per germline. The CDR3 DNA reads TGTGCCAGCAGCTTCGGGGGGGCGGTTAAGAATGAGCAGTTCTTC. Translating it yields CASSFGGAVKNEQFF.

The CDR3 reads CASSLGTLSSYNEQFF. For the CDR3, the DNA is TGCGCCAGCAGCTTGGGTACTTTGAGCTCCTACAATGAGCAGTTCTTC. The V and J genes are TRBV5-1 and TRBJ2-1; D not certain. CDR3 size: 16 residues. Trimming removed 0 bases at V and 0 bases at J, with 10 bases between. The germline gives CDR1 SGHRS, CDR2 YFSETQ.